This record concerns one T cell receptor beta chain sequence. The antigen is undetermined. This sample is drawn from a study of CD4+ T cells in melanoma. Study-level results: In melanoma, neoantigen-specific CD4+ T cells reportedly differed in differentiation state. CD8+ T cell, macrophage and B cell function reportedly correlated with neoantigen-specific CD4+ T cells.

Between the trimmed V and J ends, which lost 3 bases and 9 bases, there was a span of 18 bases. This CDR3 has 15 amino acids. From germline, CDR1 is SGHTA and CDR2 FQGNSA. Some clones are missing from TCRdb's copy, which holds only in-frame ones; the method was immunoSEQ multiplex PCR. The table for this sample gives 87 clones. The receptor was isolated from a human donor with melanoma. Some clones in this sample may be carry-over from other donors' samples. The specimen sequenced was a T cell line or clone, from whole sample or a sorted T cell fraction (not recorded which). The V call is TRBV7-2, the J call TRBJ2-1; tentative D call: TRBD2 (6 bases). The CDR3 protein is CASSLDPLATGEQFF. The CDR3 coding sequence is TGTGCCAGCAGCTTGGACCCTCTAGCGACCGGTGAGCAGTTCTTC.